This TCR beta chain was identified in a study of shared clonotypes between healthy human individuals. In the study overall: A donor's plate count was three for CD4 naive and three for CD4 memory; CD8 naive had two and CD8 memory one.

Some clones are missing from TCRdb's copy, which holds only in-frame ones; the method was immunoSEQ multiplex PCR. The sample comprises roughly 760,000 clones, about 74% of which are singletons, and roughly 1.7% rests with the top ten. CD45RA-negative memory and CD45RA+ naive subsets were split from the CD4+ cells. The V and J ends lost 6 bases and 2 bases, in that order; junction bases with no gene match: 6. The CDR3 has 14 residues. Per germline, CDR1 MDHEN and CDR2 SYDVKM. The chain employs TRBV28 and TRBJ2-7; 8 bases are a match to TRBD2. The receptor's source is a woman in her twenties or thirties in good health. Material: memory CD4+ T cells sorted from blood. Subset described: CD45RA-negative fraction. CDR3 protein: CASRETSGTYEQYF. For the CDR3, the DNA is TGTGCCAGCAGAGAAACTAGCGGAACCTACGAGCAGTACTTC.